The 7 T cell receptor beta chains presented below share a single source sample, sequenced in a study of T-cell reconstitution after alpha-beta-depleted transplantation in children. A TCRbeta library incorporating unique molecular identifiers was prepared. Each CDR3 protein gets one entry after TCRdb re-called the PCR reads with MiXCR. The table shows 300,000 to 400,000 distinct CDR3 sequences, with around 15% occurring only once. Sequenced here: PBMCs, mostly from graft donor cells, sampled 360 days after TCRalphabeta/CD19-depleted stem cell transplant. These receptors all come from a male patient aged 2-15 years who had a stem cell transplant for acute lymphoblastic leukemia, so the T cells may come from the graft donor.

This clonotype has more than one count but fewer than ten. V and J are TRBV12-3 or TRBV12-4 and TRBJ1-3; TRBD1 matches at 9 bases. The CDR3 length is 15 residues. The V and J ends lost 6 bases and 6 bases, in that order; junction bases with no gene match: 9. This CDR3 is CASRTGTGQENTIYF. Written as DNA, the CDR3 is TGTGCCAGCAGAACCGGGACAGGGCAAGAAAACACCATATATTTT.

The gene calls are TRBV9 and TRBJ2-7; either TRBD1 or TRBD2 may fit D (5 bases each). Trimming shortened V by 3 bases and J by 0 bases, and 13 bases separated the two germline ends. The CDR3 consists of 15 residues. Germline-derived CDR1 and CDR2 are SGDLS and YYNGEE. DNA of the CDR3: TGTGCCAGCAGCGCCCGGGACGGAGACTCCTACGAGCAGTACTTC. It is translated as CASSARDGDSYEQYF.

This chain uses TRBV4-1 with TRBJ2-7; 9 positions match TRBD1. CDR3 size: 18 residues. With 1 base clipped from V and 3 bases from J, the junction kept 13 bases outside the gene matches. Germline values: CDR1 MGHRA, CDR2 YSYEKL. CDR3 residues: CASSQVWDRARVGYEQYF. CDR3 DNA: TGCGCCAGCAGCCAAGTTTGGGACAGGGCGAGGGTCGGCTACGAGCAGTACTTC.

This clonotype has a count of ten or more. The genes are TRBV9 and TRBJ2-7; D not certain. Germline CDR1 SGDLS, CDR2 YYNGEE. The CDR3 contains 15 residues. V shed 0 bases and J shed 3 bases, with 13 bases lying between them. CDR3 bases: TGTGCCAGCAGCGTAGCTTCCGGCAGTATCTACGAGCAGTACTTC. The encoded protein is CASSVASGSIYEQYF.

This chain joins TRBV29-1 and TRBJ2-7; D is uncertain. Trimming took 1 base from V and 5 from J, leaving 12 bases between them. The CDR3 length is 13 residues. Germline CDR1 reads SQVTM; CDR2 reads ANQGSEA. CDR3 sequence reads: CSVEVLGFHEQYF. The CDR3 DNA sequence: TGCAGCGTTGAAGTCTTAGGTTTCCACGAGCAGTACTTC.

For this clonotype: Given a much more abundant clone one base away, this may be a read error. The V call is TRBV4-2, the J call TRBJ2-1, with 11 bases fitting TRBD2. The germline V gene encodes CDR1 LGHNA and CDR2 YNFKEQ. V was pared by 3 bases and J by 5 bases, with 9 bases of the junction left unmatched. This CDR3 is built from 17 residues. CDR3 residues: CASSQGLAEGPDNEQFF. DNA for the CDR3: TGTGCCAGCAGCCAGGGACTAGCGGAAGGGCCAGACAATGAGCAGTTCTTC.

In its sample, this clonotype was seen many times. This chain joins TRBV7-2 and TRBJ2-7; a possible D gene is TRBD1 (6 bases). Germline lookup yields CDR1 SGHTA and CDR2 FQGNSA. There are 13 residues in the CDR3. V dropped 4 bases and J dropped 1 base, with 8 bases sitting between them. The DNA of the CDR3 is TGTGCCAGCAGCTCACAGGGTTCCTACGAGCAGTACTTC. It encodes CASSSQGSYEQYF.